These T cell receptor beta chains were read from a single sample in a study of PD-1 blockade in classical Hodgkin lymphoma. Sequenced by immunoSEQ multiplex PCR; TCRdb stores in-frame clones only, minus some. The sample comprises approximately 12,000 clones, around 80% of which are singletons, and approximately 22% rests with the top ten. The input for sequencing was peripheral blood mononuclear cells (PBMCs), taken at baseline. The receptors were sampled from a human donor with classical Hodgkin lymphoma. Both conserved end residues are part of each CDR3. D genes are given only for firm matches. Some rows mark clone size as missing; the rest say once, few, many or name a class of expanded clone.

>NA|once|11|TRBJ2-2|TRBV6-1
CASSSVGELFF
TGTGCCAGCAGTTCGGTCGGGGAGCTGTTTTTT
>TRBD1|NA|15|TRBJ2-3|TRBV11-2
CASSVQGALTDTQYF
TGTGCCAGCAGCGTCCAGGGGGCTTTGACAGATACGCAGTATTTT
>NA|NA|15|TRBJ1-1|TRBV9
CASSVVALGGAEAFF
TGTGCCAGCAGCGTAGTGGCCCTTGGGGGTGCTGAAGCTTTCTTT
>NA|NA|16|TRBJ1-5|TRBV5-3
CARSLEPVGGRQPQHF
TGTGCCAGAAGCTTGGAACCGGTGGGGGGAAGGCAGCCCCAGCATTTT
>TRBD1|NA|14|TRBJ2-7|TRBV29-1
CSVDWGQDTYEQYF
TGCAGCGTTGATTGGGGACAGGACACCTACGAGCAGTACTTC
>NA|NA|16|TRBJ1-4|TRBV12-5
CASGLALIGTNEKLFF
TGTGCTAGTGGCTTGGCTCTAATAGGGACTAATGAAAAACTGTTTTTT
>TRBD1|NA|15|TRBJ2-2|TRBV7-7
CASRTGQGTIGELFF
TGTGCTAGCAGAACGGGACAGGGGACCATCGGGGAGCTGTTTTTT
>NA|NA|12|TRBJ2-2|TRBV2
CASRFYRGELFF
TGTGCCAGCAGATTTTATAGGGGGGAGCTGTTTTTT
>NA|NA|15|TRBJ1-6|TRBV7-9
CASSLAGTDNSPLHF
TGTGCCAGCAGCTTAGCAGGGACGGATAATTCACCCCTCCACTTT
>NA|NA|14|TRBJ2-2|TRBV7-6
CASRRVSNTGELFF
TGTGCCAGCAGGAGGGTTTCGAACACCGGGGAGCTGTTTTTT
>NA|NA|14|TRBJ1-2|TRBV28
CASSLGESLDGYTF
TGTGCCAGCAGTTTGGGGGAGAGTTTGGATGGCTACACCTTC
>NA|NA|13|TRBJ1-2|TRBV6-1
CASNFQGYYGYTF
TGTGCCAGCAACTTTCAGGGGTACTATGGCTACACCTTC
>TRBD2|NA|17|TRBJ2-1|TRBV7-9
CASGRGAGGLSYNEQFF
TGTGCCAGCGGGAGGGGGGCGGGGGGCCTCTCCTACAATGAGCAGTTCTTC
>TRBD1|once|15|TRBJ1-4|TRBV5-1
CASSLLGTGTEKLFF
TGCGCCAGCAGCTTACTCGGGACAGGGACCGAAAAACTGTTTTTT
>NA|NA|16|TRBJ1-6|TRBV30
CAWNTHERGYNSPLHF
TGTGCCTGGAATACGCATGAAAGGGGGTATAATTCACCCCTCCACTTT
>NA|NA|16|TRBJ1-2|TRBV6-5
CASSYSNLLRAYGYTF
TGTGCCAGCAGTTACTCGAATCTTTTGCGGGCATATGGCTACACCTTC
>NA|NA|13|TRBJ1-1|TRBV18
CASSPRADTEAFF
TGTGCCAGCTCACCACGAGCTGACACTGAAGCTTTCTTT
>NA|NA|14|TRBJ2-3|TRBV11-2
CASSPQGGIDTQYF
TGTGCCAGCAGCCCCCAGGGGGGCATCGATACGCAGTATTTT
>NA|NA|14|TRBJ1-6|TRBV27
CASSPGTPNSPLHF
TGTGCCAGCAGTCCCGGGACTCCAAATTCACCCCTCCACTTT
>NA|few|15|TRBJ1-3|TRBV5-1
CASSLVGLSGNTIYF
TGCGCCAGCAGCTTGGTTGGCCTCTCTGGAAACACCATATATTTT
>TRBD2|NA|14|TRBJ2-1|TRBV6-6
CASSLAGPYNEQFF
TGTGCCAGCAGTTTAGCGGGGCCGTACAATGAGCAGTTCTTC
>NA|few|12|TRBJ1-2|TRBV28
CASSSTAYGYTF
TGTGCCAGCAGTTCGACGGCTTATGGCTACACCTTC
>TRBD1|NA|15|TRBJ2-1|TRBV5-1
CASSLSGTAYNEQFF
TGCGCCAGCAGCCTGTCCGGGACAGCGTACAATGAGCAGTTCTTC
>TRBD2|few|14|TRBJ2-7|TRBV6-1
CASSRGRGGYEQYF
TGTGCCAGCAGCCGAGGGCGGGGGGGCTACGAGCAGTACTTC
>NA|NA|13|TRBJ1-2|TRBV2
CASSEVGKSGYTF
TGTGCCAGCAGTGAAGTTGGGAAATCGGGCTACACCTTC
>NA|NA|13|TRBJ1-5|TRBV6-6
CASSYGTNQPQHF
TGTGCCAGCAGTTACGGGACGAATCAGCCCCAGCATTTT
>NA|NA|14|TRBJ1-6|TRBV7-9
CASSLGGEQSPLHF
TGTGCCAGCAGCTTAGGAGGGGAACAGTCACCCCTCCACTTT
>NA|NA|13|TRBJ2-7|TRBV9
CASSAGPQYEQYF
TGTGCCAGCAGCGCCGGACCACAATACGAGCAGTACTTC
>NA|NA|15|TRBJ1-1|TRBV6-5
CASSYGFWVNTEAFF
TGTGCCAGCAGTTACGGATTCTGGGTGAACACTGAAGCTTTCTTT
>NA|NA|15|TRBJ1-1|TRBV6-5
CASRKGGSMNTEAFF
TGTGCCAGCAGAAAGGGGGGAAGCATGAACACTGAAGCTTTCTTT
>TRBD1|NA|15|TRBJ2-5|TRBV5-1
CASSARDRVQETQYF
TGCGCCAGCAGCGCCCGGGACAGGGTGCAAGAGACCCAGTACTTC
>NA|few|15|TRBJ2-3|TRBV27
CASSLVTGSTDTQYF
TGTGCCAGCAGTTTAGTAACGGGTTCCACAGATACGCAGTATTTT
>NA|NA|14|TRBJ1-1|TRBV6-6
CASSYGGWNTEAFF
TGTGCCAGCAGTTACGGCGGCTGGAACACTGAAGCTTTCTTT
>NA|NA|13|TRBJ2-5|TRBV18
CASSPVLQETQYF
TGTGCCAGCTCACCGGTGCTCCAAGAGACCCAGTACTTC
>NA|NA|15|TRBJ2-1|TRBV5-1
CASSLDSSSYNEQFF
TGCGCCAGCAGCTTGGATTCTAGCTCCTACAATGAGCAGTTCTTC
>NA|NA|16|TRBJ1-3|TRBV7-8
CASSLYGLNSGNTIYF
TGTGCCAGCAGCTTATATGGACTGAACTCTGGAAACACCATATATTTT
>NA|NA|14|TRBJ1-2|TRBV7-8
CASSLRGHTAGYTF
TGTGCCAGCAGCTTAAGGGGTCATACGGCCGGCTACACCTTC